This entry is about one T cell receptor (beta chain). The antigen is unknown. TCRdb reprocessed the RACE reads with MiXCR, giving one entry per CDR3 protein. The table includes 150,000 to 200,000 distinct CDR3 sequences, 30% detected once. Regarding time point: pre-sensitization, week 0. Treatment reported: therapeutic diphenylcyclopropenone sensitization with weekly scalp DPC. This record comes from a study of human T cells and chemical hapten exposure. Study background: Each patch test put 0.01% DPC on the upper back, and results were read at 6 days. Alopecia areata, totalis or universalis affected patients who were mostly female. Broader study findings: Patch test score was positively correlated with the counts of PT1 expanded TCRs.

The CDR3 runs to 14 residues. The ends were cut back, 0 bases at V and 4 bases at J, with 10 bases in the middle. The germline V gene has CDR1 SGHRS and CDR2 YFSETQ. V usage is TRBV5-1 and J usage is TRBJ1-1; D unclear. The TCR sequence derives from a woman aged 30 to 39 with alopecia areata. Some clones in this sample may be carry-over from other donors' samples. The sample consisted of whole blood, taken in connection with sensitization to the hapten diphenylcyclopropenone (DPC). The CDR3 reads CASSLDPGVTEAFF. In nucleotides, the CDR3 is TGCGCCAGCAGCTTGGACCCCGGAGTCACTGAAGCTTTCTTT.